This T cell receptor beta chain was found in a study of shared clonotypes between healthy human individuals. At the level of the study: The cohort comprised a couple of women and a few men. Their ages spanned 18 to 49 years.

The study, taken as a whole, reports: Rarefaction indicated that sorted-subset sequencing remained incomplete although depth was large.

Regarding this clone: No antigen is known for it.

Replicate sorted-subset PCRs were loaded with around 200 ng DNA, roughly 33,000 T cell genomes. The data were produced by immunoSEQ multiplex PCR, yet TCRdb's version contains in-frame clones alone and is incomplete. Among more than 2,000,000 clones listed, roughly 92% were seen once. The CDR3 length is 14 residues. The V end was cut by 3 bases, the J end by 4 bases, with 12 bases between. Germline loops: CDR1 WNHNN, CDR2 SYGVQD (reference sequence). Naive CD4+ cells were CD45RA-selected; the remaining cells were memory. Specimen: naive CD4+ T cells sorted from blood. Indicated subset: CD45RA+ positively selected. The receptor was isolated from a man between 18 and 35 years old in good health. This rearrangement joins TRBV10-1 to TRBJ1-1; D gene uncertain. The DNA of the CDR3 is TGCGCCAGCAGTGAATTCAGGCTGAGCACTGAAGCTTTCTTT. This codes for CASSEFRLSTEAFF.